This T cell receptor beta chain emerged from a study of regulatory T cells in long-lasting Graves disease. This clonotype has only a few counts. Time point reported: newly diagnosed GD, antithyroid drugs for less than 3 months. The TCR library was prepared using RNA isolated from PBMCs. Investigators prepared the TCR beta libraries by applying iRepertoire HTBI primers and Arm-PCR of CDR3 regions. TCRdb reanalysed the multiplex PCR reads using MiXCR and keeps one entry per CDR3 protein. This table has about 400,000 distinct CDR3 sequences, about 16% appearing once. Per germline, CDR1 SQVTM and CDR2 ANQGSEA. V lost 7 bases to trimming and J lost 3 bases, with 13 bases between them. The CDR3 runs 12 residues. The sample was also linked to a second study, of T cells in Graves' hyperthyroidism and ophthalmopathy.

The sample in question was peripheral blood mononuclear cells (PBMCs), obtained at new diagnosis, from a patient treated with antithyroid drugs. The sequence derives from a woman aged 18 to 35 with Graves disease. The gene calls are TRBV29-1 and TRBJ2-7; D is perhaps TRBD1 (6 bases). Here the CDR3 reads CSAAGDNYEQYF. The CDR3 DNA reads as TGCAGCGCCGCAGGGGACAACTACGAGCAGTACTTC.